These T cell receptor beta chains were read from a single sample in a study of blood T cell repertoires in COVID-19. The table came from immunoSEQ multiplex PCR; TCRdb's copy has only in-frame clones and leaves some out. The sample includes fewer than 350,000 clones, over 80% of them seen just once. Material for sequencing was PBMCs or T cells enriched from blood (not recorded which). The origin of the receptors is a woman under 40 with acute COVID-19. Both conserved end residues are part of each CDR3. D genes are given only for firm matches. For some rows the clone size is stated as once, few or many, or as a class when expanded; others skip it.

CDR3 DNA: TGTGCCAGCAGCTTGGTGGGACACTACACTGAAGCTTTCTTT
CDR3 protein: CASSLVGHYTEAFF
J gene: TRBJ1-1
CDR3 length: 14
D gene: NA
V gene: TRBV7-9
clone size: NA

CDR3 DNA: TGCAGCGTCCCAGGGGGAGACAAAAACATTCAGTACTTC
CDR3 protein: CSVPGGDKNIQYF
J gene: TRBJ2-4
CDR3 length: 13
D gene: TRBD1
V gene: TRBV29-1
clone size: NA

CDR3 DNA: TGTGCCAGCAGCCTAGGGGGTTCACCCCTCCACTTT
CDR3 protein: CASSLGGSPLHF
J gene: TRBJ1-6
CDR3 length: 12
D gene: NA
V gene: TRBV27
clone size: NA

CDR3 DNA: TGTGCCACTAGCGGGAACTCCTACGAGCAGTACTTC
CDR3 protein: CATSGNSYEQYF
J gene: TRBJ2-7
CDR3 length: 12
D gene: TRBD2
V gene: TRBV10-3
clone size: NA

CDR3 DNA: TGTGCCAGCAGCTTAGGTCGGGGCACAGATACGCAGTATTTT
CDR3 protein: CASSLGRGTDTQYF
J gene: TRBJ2-3
CDR3 length: 14
D gene: NA
V gene: TRBV13
clone size: NA

CDR3 DNA: TGTGCCAGCAGCGTGACAGGGCACGAGCAGTACTTC
CDR3 protein: CASSVTGHEQYF
J gene: TRBJ2-7
CDR3 length: 12
D gene: TRBD1
V gene: TRBV28
clone size: NA

CDR3 DNA: TGTGCCAGCAGTGAAGCGGGCAGCAGCTCCTACGAGCAGTACTTC
CDR3 protein: CASSEAGSSSYEQYF
J gene: TRBJ2-7
CDR3 length: 15
D gene: NA
V gene: TRBV2
clone size: NA

CDR3 DNA: TGTGCCAGCAGTTGGGACAGGGGCACCGGGGAGCTGTTTTTT
CDR3 protein: CASSWDRGTGELFF
J gene: TRBJ2-2
CDR3 length: 14
D gene: TRBD1
V gene: TRBV27
clone size: NA

CDR3 DNA: TGTGCCAGCAGCGCCGGGACAGGGAGTTATAGCAATCAGCCCCAGCATTTT
CDR3 protein: CASSAGTGSYSNQPQHF
J gene: TRBJ1-5
CDR3 length: 17
D gene: TRBD1
V gene: TRBV5-5
clone size: NA

CDR3 DNA: TGTGCCAGCAGCCAAGCTGGGGCAGCGGGAGGAGGGGATACGCAGTATTTT
CDR3 protein: CASSQAGAAGGGDTQYF
J gene: TRBJ2-3
CDR3 length: 17
D gene: TRBD2
V gene: TRBV3-1/TRBV3-2
clone size: NA

CDR3 DNA: TGTGCCAGCAGCTCATACAGGGGGTCCCCCTACAATGAGCAGTTCTTC
CDR3 protein: CASSSYRGSPYNEQFF
J gene: TRBJ2-1
CDR3 length: 16
D gene: TRBD1
V gene: TRBV5-8
clone size: NA

CDR3 DNA: TGTGCCAGCAGTTTATTCACGGGGGGACCCAACAATGAGCAGTTCTTC
CDR3 protein: CASSLFTGGPNNEQFF
J gene: TRBJ2-1
CDR3 length: 16
D gene: TRBD2
V gene: TRBV28
clone size: NA

CDR3 DNA: TGTGCCTGCATACTGATGGGCCGACGAGACTATGGCTACACCTTC
CDR3 protein: CACILMGRRDYGYTF
J gene: TRBJ1-2
CDR3 length: 15
D gene: NA
V gene: TRBV30
clone size: NA

CDR3 DNA: TGTGCCAGCAGCCCGACTAGCGGGTCAGATACGCAGTATTTT
CDR3 protein: CASSPTSGSDTQYF
J gene: TRBJ2-3
CDR3 length: 14
D gene: TRBD2
V gene: TRBV11-1
clone size: once

CDR3 DNA: TGTGCCAGCAGCTTAGATTCAGGGCTGACATACAATGAGCAGTTCTTC
CDR3 protein: CASSLDSGLTYNEQFF
J gene: TRBJ2-1
CDR3 length: 16
D gene: NA
V gene: TRBV11-2
clone size: NA

CDR3 DNA: TGTGCCAGCAGTTACTTGGCTAGCGGTACCTACGAGCAGTACTTC
CDR3 protein: CASSYLASGTYEQYF
J gene: TRBJ2-7
CDR3 length: 15
D gene: TRBD2
V gene: TRBV6-5
clone size: NA

CDR3 DNA: TGTGCCAGTAGGGGGACAGGGGTTCGTACCGGGGAGCTGTTTTTT
CDR3 protein: CASRGTGVRTGELFF
J gene: TRBJ2-2
CDR3 length: 15
D gene: TRBD1
V gene: TRBV19
clone size: NA

CDR3 DNA: TGTGCCAGCAGCTTAATACAGAATTATGGCTACACCTTC
CDR3 protein: CASSLIQNYGYTF
J gene: TRBJ1-2
CDR3 length: 13
D gene: NA
V gene: TRBV7-3
clone size: NA

CDR3 DNA: TGTGCCAGCAGTCTCACCGCGACAGGGGGACAAGGCAAGCAGTACTTC
CDR3 protein: CASSLTATGGQGKQYF
J gene: TRBJ2-7
CDR3 length: 16
D gene: TRBD1
V gene: TRBV28
clone size: NA

CDR3 DNA: TGTGCCAGCAGCCAATTCTCTAGCGGACTCGATGAGCAGTTCTTC
CDR3 protein: CASSQFSSGLDEQFF
J gene: TRBJ2-1
CDR3 length: 15
D gene: TRBD2
V gene: TRBV3-1/TRBV3-2
clone size: NA

CDR3 DNA: TGTGCCAGCAGTGAGGAGACAGGGTGGACTGAAGCTTTCTTT
CDR3 protein: CASSEETGWTEAFF
J gene: TRBJ1-1
CDR3 length: 14
D gene: TRBD1
V gene: TRBV2
clone size: NA

CDR3 DNA: TGTGCCAGCAGTTACCAAGGGGTTAAGGATGGCTACACCTTC
CDR3 protein: CASSYQGVKDGYTF
J gene: TRBJ1-2
CDR3 length: 14
D gene: NA
V gene: TRBV6-5
clone size: NA

CDR3 DNA: TGTGCCAGCAGAGGGACACAGGGGCTCGGCGAGCAGTACTTC
CDR3 protein: CASRGTQGLGEQYF
J gene: TRBJ2-7
CDR3 length: 14
D gene: TRBD1
V gene: TRBV7-9
clone size: NA

CDR3 DNA: TGTGCCAGCAGTCAGGGCTCCTACAATGAGCAGTTCTTC
CDR3 protein: CASSQGSYNEQFF
J gene: TRBJ2-1
CDR3 length: 13
D gene: NA
V gene: TRBV2
clone size: NA

CDR3 DNA: TGTGCCAGCGGCCAGGGGGCCTACGAGCAGTACTTC
CDR3 protein: CASGQGAYEQYF
J gene: TRBJ2-7
CDR3 length: 12
D gene: TRBD1
V gene: TRBV12-3/TRBV12-4
clone size: NA

CDR3 DNA: TGTGCCAGCAAGAGGGAGGGAGATACGCAGTATTTT
CDR3 protein: CASKREGDTQYF
J gene: TRBJ2-3
CDR3 length: 12
D gene: TRBD2
V gene: TRBV11-2
clone size: NA

CDR3 DNA: TGTGCCAGCACCATACAGGGGCGCTTGACTGAAGCTTTCTTT
CDR3 protein: CASTIQGRLTEAFF
J gene: TRBJ1-1
CDR3 length: 14
D gene: TRBD1
V gene: TRBV28
clone size: few

CDR3 DNA: TGTGCCACCCGGGACAGGGACACTGAAGCTTTCTTT
CDR3 protein: CATRDRDTEAFF
J gene: TRBJ1-1
CDR3 length: 12
D gene: TRBD1
V gene: TRBV7-9
clone size: NA

CDR3 DNA: TGTGCCAGCAGCACTGTTATGGGATTTACAGGGGGTATCCCCTATGGCTACACCTTC
CDR3 protein: CASSTVMGFTGGIPYGYTF
J gene: TRBJ1-2
CDR3 length: 19
D gene: TRBD1
V gene: TRBV7-9
clone size: NA

CDR3 DNA: TGTGCTAGCAGCTTAGTTGGGCCCCCCTACAATGAGCAGTTCTTC
CDR3 protein: CASSLVGPPYNEQFF
J gene: TRBJ2-1
CDR3 length: 15
D gene: NA
V gene: TRBV7-7
clone size: NA

CDR3 DNA: TGTGCCAGCAGTGCGGGACAGGGGAACACCGGGGAGCTGTTTTTT
CDR3 protein: CASSAGQGNTGELFF
J gene: TRBJ2-2
CDR3 length: 15
D gene: TRBD1
V gene: TRBV28
clone size: NA

CDR3 DNA: TGTGCCAGCAGCCGATCAACTAGCGGGCTAGCCAGTGAGCAGTTCTTC
CDR3 protein: CASSRSTSGLASEQFF
J gene: TRBJ2-1
CDR3 length: 16
D gene: TRBD2
V gene: TRBV11-3
clone size: NA

CDR3 DNA: TGCGCCAGCAGCCAATTGTGGACAGGCGGTGGCGGGGAGCTGTTTTTT
CDR3 protein: CASSQLWTGGGGELFF
J gene: TRBJ2-2
CDR3 length: 16
D gene: TRBD1
V gene: TRBV4-3
clone size: NA

CDR3 DNA: TGTGCCAGCAACCCTAGCGGGCATCCCACCTACAATGAGCAGTTCTTC
CDR3 protein: CASNPSGHPTYNEQFF
J gene: TRBJ2-1
CDR3 length: 16
D gene: TRBD2
V gene: TRBV27
clone size: NA

CDR3 DNA: TGTGCCAGCAGCTCCACGGGGGGGGGCGTTTATAATTCACCCCTCCACTTT
CDR3 protein: CASSSTGGGVYNSPLHF
J gene: TRBJ1-6
CDR3 length: 17
D gene: NA
V gene: TRBV7-2
clone size: NA

CDR3 DNA: TGTGCCAGCAGCTTACTAGCGGGAGACGAGCAGTTCTTC
CDR3 protein: CASSLLAGDEQFF
J gene: TRBJ2-1
CDR3 length: 13
D gene: TRBD2
V gene: TRBV7-9
clone size: NA

CDR3 DNA: TGTGCCAGCAGTTTAGGGAGGGTGACTGAAGCTTTCTTT
CDR3 protein: CASSLGRVTEAFF
J gene: TRBJ1-1
CDR3 length: 13
D gene: NA
V gene: TRBV28
clone size: NA

CDR3 DNA: TGTGCCAGCAGCTTGGCAGCAGGGGTGTACGAGCAGTACTTC
CDR3 protein: CASSLAAGVYEQYF
J gene: TRBJ2-7
CDR3 length: 14
D gene: NA
V gene: TRBV5-8
clone size: NA

CDR3 DNA: TGTGCCACCCACCCAGCGGGGCGCACAGATACGCAGTATTTT
CDR3 protein: CATHPAGRTDTQYF
J gene: TRBJ2-3
CDR3 length: 14
D gene: TRBD2
V gene: TRBV6-6
clone size: NA

CDR3 DNA: TGTGCCAGCTCAGAGTCCGTTCCCCCTGAAAAACTGTTTTTT
CDR3 protein: CASSESVPPEKLFF
J gene: TRBJ1-4
CDR3 length: 14
D gene: NA
V gene: TRBV18
clone size: few